These 13 T cell receptor beta chains share one sample of origin, sequenced in a study of identical twins. TCRdb reprocessed the 5' RACE reads with MiXCR, giving one entry per CDR3 protein. The table records about 1.7 million distinct CDR3 sequences, about 32% of them present only once. The sequenced sample consisted of cord blood. The receptors were gathered from a newborn girl in good health.

V is TRBV11-2 and J is TRBJ2-7, with D possibly TRBD2 on 6 matching bases. V lost 1 base, J lost 7 bases, and 14 bases lay in between. The germline V gene encodes CDR1 SGHAT and CDR2 FQNNGV. This CDR3 comprises 14 residues. Here the CDR3 reads CASSLAGVPWEQYF. The CDR3 DNA sequence: TGTGCCAGCAGCTTAGCGGGGGTCCCTTGGGAGCAGTACTTC.

This sequence joins TRBV28 and TRBJ1-6; 8 bases match TRBD1. V shed 6 bases, J shed 2 bases, and the junction held 6 bases outside the gene matches. The CDR3 covers 16 residues. Germline V lookup: CDR1 MDHEN, CDR2 SYDVKM. As DNA, the CDR3 is TGTGCCAGCAGCCCGGGACAGGACACCTATAATTCACCCCTCCACTTT. It encodes CASSPGQDTYNSPLHF.

The J gene is TRBJ2-4, the V gene TRBV11-2, with TRBD1 matching 8 bases. Trimming cost V 5 bases and J 13 bases; bases outside gene matches: 7. The CDR3 spans 12 residues. CDR1 is SGHAT and CDR2 is FQNNGV in the germline V gene. CDR3 sequence: CASSMTGERQYF. The CDR3 bases are TGTGCCAGCAGCATGACAGGGGAACGGCAGTACTTC.

The DNA of the CDR3 is TGCAGTGCTAGAAGGGCCGTTGCAACTAATGAAAAACTGTTTTTT. Translated: CSARRAVATNEKLFF. The V and J genes are TRBV20-1 and TRBJ1-4; D gene unclear. The CDR3 extends over 15 amino acids. Between the trimmed V and J ends, which lost 2 bases and 0 bases, there was a span of 10 bases. Germline values: CDR1 DFQATT, CDR2 SNEGSKA (reference sequence).

The chain combines TRBV29-1 with TRBJ1-1; D perhaps matches TRBD1 (5 bases). V was clipped by 0 bases and J by 4 bases, with 6 bases between them. This CDR3 region has 12 residues. Germline lookup yields CDR1 SQVTM and CDR2 ANQGSEA. The CDR3 nucleotides read TGCAGCGTTGAAGATGGGGGCACTGAAGCTTTCTTT. Its translation is CSVEDGGTEAFF.

This clonotype came up once. A read error may explain this, as a much larger clone is one base away. V gene TRBV5-5 combines with J gene TRBJ2-5, with D possibly called TRBD1 or TRBD2 (5 bases each). The DNA matches TRBJ2-7 better at its end, which makes the J call doubtful. Germline V gene data show CDR1 as SGHKS and CDR2 as YYEKEE (reference sequence). The CDR3 totals 14 residues. The CDR3 sequence is CASSFYRTSYEQYF. Here the CDR3 DNA reads TGTGCCAGCAGTTTTTACAGGACTTCCTACGAGCAGTACTTC.

In nucleotides, the CDR3 is TGTGCCATCAGTGAGTCCATCAAAAGCAACCGGGACAGTGGAAATGAAAAACTGTTTTTT. Protein sequence: CAISESIKSNRDSGNEKLFF. This chain joins TRBV10-3 and TRBJ1-4, with 7 bases fitting TRBD1. The CDR3 is 20 residues long. The V gene's germline CDR1 is ENHRY and CDR2 SYGVKD. Trimming took 0 bases from V and 5 from J; bases not matched to a gene: 18.

V gene TRBV5-1 combines with J gene TRBJ2-3, with 16 nucleotides matching TRBD2. The CDR3 extends over 14 amino acids. J gave up 8 bases and V 9 bases, and 6 bases lay outside the gene matches. Germline CDR1 is SGHRS and CDR2 is YFSETQ. The CDR3 sequence is CATGTSGRAGTQYF. In DNA form, the CDR3 reads TGCGCCACCGGGACTAGCGGGAGGGCCGGTACGCAGTATTTT.

This clonotype appeared a few times. The CDR3 DNA reads TGTGCCAGCTCACCTCAGGGGGACTATAATTCACCCCTCCACTTT. Translated, it gives CASSPQGDYNSPLHF. The chain is built from TRBV18 and TRBJ1-6, with 7 bases that match TRBD1. This CDR3 is built from 15 residues. In germline, CDR1 is KGHSH, CDR2 LQKENI. Losses at the gene ends were 3 bases for V and 3 bases for J; bases not matched to a gene: 2.

The J gene is TRBJ1-6, the V gene TRBV2; maybe TRBD1 (5 bases). The CDR3 length is 14 residues. Trimming left V 7 bases short and J 2 bases short, with 9 bases between. Germline lookup yields CDR1 SNHLY and CDR2 FYNNEI. The chain's CDR3 is CASMGRPYNSPLHF. The CDR3 DNA is TGTGCCAGCATGGGACGACCCTATAATTCACCCCTCCACTTT.

The chain recombines TRBV4-2 with TRBJ2-1, with D perhaps assigned TRBD1 or TRBD2 (6 bases each). CDR1 is LGHNA, CDR2 YNFKEQ, per germline. V was shortened by 7 bases and J by 6 bases, with 13 bases between the two germline ends. There are 13 residues in the CDR3. The CDR3 spells CASKQTGANEQFF. The CDR3 region has the DNA TGTGCCAGCAAGCAAACGGGGGCCAATGAGCAGTTCTTC.

This clonotype has only a few counts. The chain combines TRBV20-1 with TRBJ2-5, with 7 bases identical to TRBD2. Germline V gene lookup returns CDR1 DFQATT and CDR2 SNEGSKA (reference sequence). The ends lost 1 base at V and 1 base at J; junction bases unmatched: 9. The CDR3 totals 16 residues. In DNA, the CDR3 is TGCAGTGCTAGAGTGGGAGCAGCGGGGAGCCAAGAGACCCAGTACTTC. Residues: CSARVGAAGSQETQYF.

This clonotype was counted ten times or more. The J gene is TRBJ2-5, the V gene TRBV5-1, with D perhaps matching TRBD2 (5 bases). Deletions cut 0 bases from V and 2 bases from J, with 8 bases between. The germline V gene has CDR1 SGHRS and CDR2 YFSETQ. The CDR3 spans 14 residues. CDR3 amino acids: CASSLGRTQETQYF. CDR3 DNA: TGCGCCAGCAGCTTGGGACGGACTCAAGAGACCCAGTACTTC.